Given below is one T cell receptor beta chain in context. Its antigen is unknown. The data derive from a study of cytomegalovirus exposure and HLA in healthy donors. The assay was immunoSEQ multiplex PCR, and TCRdb's table has in-frame clones only and misses some. This sample has under 110,000 clones, with around 90% found just once. General observations from the study: The authors enumerated over 150 TCR beta chains as linked to cytomegalovirus.

Source material: PBMCs. The sequence was collected from a woman aged 18-29 years in good health and CMV-seropositive.

Here the CDR3 DNA reads TGTGCCAGCAAAGACTGGACTAGCTCGTATCGGCAAGAGACCCAGTACTTC. Its translation is CASKDWTSSYRQETQYF. The gene calls are TRBV2 and TRBJ2-5, with 8 bases lining up with TRBD2. J gave up 2 bases and V 7 bases, and 15 bases lay outside the gene matches. Germline CDR1 SNHLY, CDR2 FYNNEI. The CDR3 has 17 amino acids.